This TCR beta chain was sequenced during a study of T cells in narcolepsy. Overall study: Donors had narcolepsy type 1 or type 2, or were healthy controls. Notes on the study in general: Comparing one patient's CSF and blood CD4+ clonotypes highlighted HCRT- and TRIB2-specific autoreactive clonotypes. Reportedly, autoreactive clonotypes were serially detected in patients' blood but not controls'. Autoreactive clone sequences were missing from some blood memory CD4+ repertoires.

Clones were sequenced by immunoSEQ multiplex PCR, and TCRdb holds only the in-frame ones, with some missing. The sample holds fewer than 40,000 clones, approximately 86% seen once. This clone appeared once. Its antigen is not identified. The J segment lost 1 base and the V segment lost 6 bases, leaving 6 bases of the junction unmatched. The germline CDR1 and CDR2 sequences are MNHEY and SMNVEV (reference sequence). This CDR3 comprises 15 residues. The clonotype originates from a human donor with narcolepsy. The V call is TRBV27, the J call TRBJ2-3; 8 bases fit TRBD1. The sample comprised CD45RA- memory CD4+ T cells from PBMCs. DNA of the CDR3: TGTGCCAGCAGACCAGGACAGGGAGGCACAGATACGCAGTATTTT. Translation gives CASRPGQGGTDTQYF.